This is a list of T cell receptor beta chains from one sample in a study of vaccination and CD4 T cells after COVID-19. Via MiXCR, TCRdb re-called the PCR reads, giving one row per CDR3 protein. There are over 20,000 distinct CDR3 sequences in the sample; 70% occur only once, and about 9% lies in the top ten. Their antigen targets remain unknown. The sequenced sample was CD4+ T cells from blood, cultured in vitro. Every receptor here comes from a human donor who had recovered from COVID-19. Each CDR3 is given with its conserved first and last residue. A D gene is named only where the DNA matches it firmly. Clone size is given for some rows only: seen once, a few or many times, or a class if the clone is expanded.

j_gene,abundance,v_gene,d_gene,CDR3nt,CDR3aa
TRBJ1-2,NA,TRBV27,NA,TGTGCCAGCACCTCGCTAGGGGAGTTATGGGCAGAGGGCTACACCTTC,CASTSLGELWAEGYTF
TRBJ2-7,NA,TRBV6-5,TRBD2,TGTGCCAGCAGTTTCGGACTAGCGGGATTTTACGAGCAGTACTTC,CASSFGLAGFYEQYF
TRBJ2-4,NA,TRBV28,TRBD2,TGTGCCAGCAGTTTTCCGGGTAGCGGGCTAGCCAAAAACATTCAGTACTTC,CASSFPGSGLAKNIQYF
TRBJ1-3,once,TRBV7-3,NA,TGTGCCAGCAGCATCGTCCACAGTCCTGGAAACACCATATATTTT,CASSIVHSPGNTIYF
TRBJ1-1,NA,TRBV6-1,NA,TGTGCCAGCAGTGACCCGGGACGGTTCACTGAAGCTTTCTTT,CASSDPGRFTEAFF
TRBJ2-2,NA,TRBV4-2,TRBD2,TGTGCCAGCAGCCTACCTAGCGGGAGAAGGGCCGGGGAGCTGTTTTTT,CASSLPSGRRAGELFF
TRBJ1-5,NA,TRBV2,NA,TGTGCCAGCACTTTTCTGGGCACCATTGGTCAGCCCCAGCATTTT,CASTFLGTIGQPQHF
TRBJ1-6,NA,TRBV27,TRBD1,TGTGCCAGCAGTTTGGGGGACAGGGTGGGTTCACCCCTCCACTTT,CASSLGDRVGSPLHF
TRBJ2-7,NA,TRBV27,TRBD2,TGTGCCAGCAGTCTCCGTCCTAGCGGGAGTTACGAGCAGTACTTC,CASSLRPSGSYEQYF
TRBJ2-7,once,TRBV20-1,TRBD2,TGCAGTGCTAGAGATACCCCCGGGAGGGCCTCCTACGAGCAGTACTTC,CSARDTPGRASYEQYF
TRBJ2-7,NA,TRBV19,NA,TGTGCCAGTAGTATACAGCACAGGACCTACGAGCAGTACTTC,CASSIQHRTYEQYF
TRBJ2-5,NA,TRBV21-1,NA,TGTGCCAGCAGCCGTATGGGACGGGACCAAGAGACCCAGTACTTC,CASSRMGRDQETQYF
TRBJ2-5,few,TRBV7-6,NA,TGTGCCAGCAGCTCCGTGAGACAGACTCAAGAGACCCAGTACTTC,CASSSVRQTQETQYF
TRBJ1-5,NA,TRBV27,NA,TGTGCCAGCAGTGCCCGGGACAGCAATCAGCCCCAGCATTTT,CASSARDSNQPQHF
TRBJ2-3,NA,TRBV20-1,NA,TGCAGTGCTGCACTACAGGCCTCTAGCACAGATACGCAGTATTTT,CSAALQASSTDTQYF
TRBJ1-1,NA,TRBV7-8,NA,TGTGCCAGCAGCTTAAGGTCCCACACTGAAGCTTTCTTT,CASSLRSHTEAFF
TRBJ2-2,NA,TRBV20-1,TRBD2,TGCAGTGCTAGAGATATCCAGCGGGGCACCGGGGAGCTGTTTTTT,CSARDIQRGTGELFF